This T cell receptor (beta chain) was sequenced in a study of tumor-infiltrating lymphocytes in primary liver carcinoma. V was pared by 6 bases and J by 1 base, with 7 bases of the junction left unmatched. Germline V lookup: CDR1 MNHEY, CDR2 SVGAGI. This CDR3 is built from 15 residues. Scientists recovered RNA and DNA together from about 20-30 mg of unsorted bulk tissue. The template, roughly 510 ng total RNA, yielded TCR beta cDNA made with a constant-region primer. Three nested multiplex PCR rounds, a slightly modified ARM-PCR, produced the libraries for TCR beta. Primers for the first two PCR rounds were TRBV1-TRBV30 forward primers and a C-beta reverse primer (around 11 cycles per round). One entry per CDR3 protein, called by TCRdb with MiXCR from the multiplex PCR reads. The table includes about 59,000 distinct CDR3 sequences, approximately 70% detected once.

The sequence was collected from a man in his forties with primary liver carcinoma and hepatitis B virus infection. This chain joins TRBV6-5 and TRBJ2-7; 9 bases map to TRBD1. Sequences were obtained from liver tumor tissue from sampling region 2. As for subset: tumor region T2, inferior pole. The CDR3 here is CASSRTGGASYEQYF. CDR3 coding DNA: TGTGCCAGCAGCCGTACAGGGGGCGCTTCCTACGAGCAGTACTTC.